This is a list of T cell receptor beta chains from one sample in a study of blood T cell repertoires in COVID-19. This table comes from immunoSEQ multiplex PCR, and its TCRdb copy is limited to in-frame clones, with some not included. In the table there are over 55,000 clones, about 90% of which are singletons. Sequencing was done on a sample of peripheral blood. These receptors originate from a man aged 45-65 years with active COVID-19. Each CDR3 is given with its conserved first and last residue. Fields, in order: V gene, clone size, CDR3 protein. Rows give clone size only sometimes, using once, few, many, or a class for an expanded clone.

TRBV6-2/TRBV6-3	NA	CASSYLGRSPGELFF
TRBV11-2	NA	CASSPLGGNEQFF
TRBV10-3	NA	CAISEASADSYEQYF
TRBV24-1	NA	CATSDLTGGGNEQFF
TRBV25-1	few	CASSAPQGTVGNTIYF
TRBV7-3	NA	CASSPRTGNTGELFF
TRBV27	NA	CASSSSNTAPEAGYTF
TRBV5-8	few	CASSSEVGQGSSYNSPLHF
TRBV2	NA	CASGDRGKETQYF
TRBV5-5	NA	CASSLGTDYTQYF
TRBV9	NA	CASSVGDTNTGELFF
TRBV27	NA	CASSLRDRNNSPLHF
TRBV2	NA	CASSEYLRGDYGYTF
TRBV28	once	CASSLAGMEETQYF
TRBV6-5	NA	CASSSHRQAFYGYTF
TRBV11-3	NA	CASSGGQGSDTQYF
TRBV3-1/TRBV3-2	NA	CASSSGGAYYEQYF
TRBV7-9	few	CASSLVGNTIYF
TRBV2	NA	CASRSSGAYNEQFF
TRBV5-1	NA	CASSLDRTGGYEQYF
TRBV6-2/TRBV6-3	NA	CASSPDGLAIQYF
TRBV9	NA	CASSGYGENTGELFF
TRBV7-6	NA	CASSPGLDTQYF
TRBV5-6	few	CASSSDPEGNEQFF
TRBV28	once	CASSFTQGYNSPLHF
TRBV25-1	NA	CASSEPPALPGSQETQYF
TRBV9	NA	CASSVGGQVEQFF
TRBV10-3	NA	CAISRAGGGATGELFF
TRBV5-4	NA	CASSLGGGWEKLFF
TRBV7-9	NA	CASSVTGYYGYTF
TRBV6-2/TRBV6-3	NA	CASSYRETSDAYEQYF